This passage covers 25 T cell receptor beta chains from one sample sequenced in a study of cytomegalovirus exposure and HLA in healthy donors. The PCR had 60 Vbeta and 13 Jbeta primers. Clones were read by immunoSEQ multiplex PCR, and TCRdb kept only the in-frame ones, dropping some. The sample lists roughly 180,000 clones, 80% to 90% occurring once. The source material was PBMCs. The receptors shown here come from a male donor in good health and CMV-seronegative.

The rearrangement joins TRBV6-1 to TRBJ2-7, with D hard to call. Between the trimmed V and J ends, which lost 1 base and 2 bases, there was a span of 9 bases. The CDR3 loop spans 14 amino acids. Germline V gene lookup returns CDR1 MNHNS and CDR2 SASEGT. CDR3 region: CASSEVFQAYEQYF. CDR3 DNA: TGTGCCAGCAGTGAAGTATTTCAGGCCTACGAGCAGTACTTC.

This chain links TRBV5-4 with TRBJ2-3; D call uncertain. Trimming removed 1 base from V and 2 bases from J, with 11 bases in between. Germline lookup yields CDR1 SGHNT and CDR2 YYREEE (reference sequence). This CDR3 spans 15 amino acids. CDR3 sequence (DNA): TGTGCCAGCAGCTTGTTTGAACTCGTCACAGATACGCAGTATTTT. Translated: CASSLFELVTDTQYF.

The rearrangement links TRBV25-1 to TRBJ1-4; TRBD1 matches at 7 bases. The CDR3 consists of 16 residues. Trimming removed 5 bases from V and 0 bases from J; junction bases left unmatched: 6. Germline V gene data show CDR1 as MGHDK and CDR2 as SYGVNS. DNA for the CDR3: TGTGCCAGCAGTATAGGGGACAGTGCAACTAATGAAAAACTGTTTTTT. It codes for CASSIGDSATNEKLFF. Drawing the rest from reference TRBV25-1 and TRBJ1-4, the complete variable domain is EADIYQTPRYLVIGTGKKITLECSQTMGHDKMYWYQQDPGMELHLIHYSYGVNSTEKGDLSSESTVSRIRTEHFPLTLESARPSHTSQYLCASSIGDSATNEKLFFGSGTQLSVL.

The chain has TRBV30 and TRBJ1-1; maybe TRBD1 (5 bases). V lost 3 bases, J lost 1 base, and 9 bases lay in between. Per germline, CDR1 GTSNPN and CDR2 SVGIG (reference sequence). This CDR3 is built from 13 residues. The CDR3 sequence is CAWRGDSNTEAFF. CDR3 DNA sequence: TGTGCCTGGAGGGGGGACTCGAACACTGAAGCTTTCTTT.

The chain uses TRBV29-1 and TRBJ2-2, with TRBD2 matching 8 bases. The CDR3 is made up of 15 amino acids. V was pared by 8 bases and J by 7 bases, with 15 bases of the junction left unmatched. Germline V lookup: CDR1 SQVTM, CDR2 ANQGSEA. The CDR3: CSTVPGLETGGELFF. For the CDR3, the DNA is TGCAGCACCGTGCCGGGACTAGAGACCGGCGGGGAGCTGTTTTTT.

This rearrangement joins TRBV7-9 to TRBJ2-2; no definite D call. Germline assignment: CDR1 SEHNR and CDR2 FQNEAQ (reference sequence). Trimming pared 6 bases from V and 7 bases from J, leaving 12 bases between. CDR3 length equals 13 residues. CDR3 DNA sequence: TGTGCCAGCAGTTTAATAACTTACGGGGAGCTGTTTTTT. It translates to CASSLITYGELFF.

The chain is built from TRBV28 and TRBJ2-1, with 12 bases lining up with TRBD2. The germline gives CDR1 MDHEN, CDR2 SYDVKM. V shed 8 bases and J 0 bases; nucleotides not matched to a gene: 14. CDR3 length: 19 amino acids. CDR3 sequence: CASLGQGTSGRLSYNEQFF. The CDR3 region has the DNA TGTGCCAGCTTGGGACAGGGCACTAGCGGGAGGCTCTCCTACAATGAGCAGTTCTTC.

V usage is TRBV6-5 and J usage is TRBJ2-2; tentatively, D is TRBD2 (5 bases). V lost 11 bases and J 9 bases, leaving 19 bases between the germline ends. This CDR3 has 13 residues. The germline V gene encodes CDR1 MNHEY and CDR2 SVGAGI. The CDR3 sequence: CAGLSPGNRELFF. In nucleotides, the CDR3 is TGTGCCGGCCTTTCCCCCGGGAACCGGGAGCTGTTTTTT.

This clone has a single count. This rearrangement joins TRBV7-3 to TRBJ2-2, with D tentatively TRBD2 (6 bases). Germline lookup yields CDR1 SGHTA and CDR2 FQGTGA. The germline V and J ends were trimmed by 1 base and 0 bases, with 9 bases remaining between them. This CDR3 has 16 amino acids. CDR3 nucleotides: TGTGCCAGCAGCTTAAGGAGGGGCGCGAACACCGGGGAGCTGTTTTTT. It yields the protein CASSLRRGANTGELFF. Complete variable domain (other parts from reference TRBV7-3 and TRBJ2-2): GAGVSQTPSNKVTEKGKYVELRCDPISGHTALYWYRQSLGQGPEFLIYFQGTGAADDSGLPNDRFFAVRPEGSVSTLKIQRTERGDSAVYLCASSLRRGANTGELFFGEGSRLTVL.

The rearrangement joins TRBV28 to TRBJ2-2; 8 nucleotides align to TRBD1. CDR1 and CDR2 (germline): MDHEN, SYDVKM. Trimming at V came to 2 bases and at J to 5 bases, leaving 13 bases not matched to a gene. The CDR3 has 18 residues. The CDR3, as DNA: TGTGCCAGCAGTTTAAACGCCCCGGGGACAGGAGGAACCGGGGAGCTGTTTTTT. It codes for CASSLNAPGTGGTGELFF.

This chain uses TRBV11-2 with TRBJ2-7, with a weak D call TRBD1 (7 bases). Germline CDR1 SGHAT, CDR2 FQNNGV. The CDR3 sequence is 14 residues long. Trimming stripped 2 bases from V and 4 bases from J, with 12 bases between. In DNA, the CDR3 is TGTGCCAGCAGCTTACAGGGGGGCCGGTACGAGCAGTACTTC. This encodes CASSLQGGRYEQYF.

The chain uses TRBV4-2 and TRBJ2-5, with a weak D call TRBD2 (7 bases). Between the trimmed V and J ends, which lost 0 bases and 4 bases, there was a span of 12 bases. The CDR3 has 15 amino acids. Per germline, CDR1 LGHNA and CDR2 YNFKEQ. The CDR3: CASSQDRGGRETQYF. The CDR3 region has the DNA TGTGCCAGCAGCCAAGATAGGGGGGGGAGAGAGACCCAGTACTTC.

The rearrangement uses TRBV5-1 and TRBJ2-2, with a tentative D call TRBD1 (5 bases). The CDR3 consists of 16 residues. V shed 1 base and J shed 0 bases, with 10 bases lying between them. Germline-derived CDR1 and CDR2 are SGHRS and YFSETQ. The CDR3 DNA follows: TGCGCCAGCAGCTTGACAGGAATCGCGAACACCGGGGAGCTGTTTTTT. The encoded protein is CASSLTGIANTGELFF.

The V and J genes are TRBV7-2 and TRBJ2-7; 7 bases agree with TRBD1. Trimming took 2 bases from V and 3 from J; bases not matched to a gene: 16. CDR1 is SGHTA and CDR2 is FQGNSA in the germline V gene. The CDR3 loop spans 18 amino acids. As DNA, the CDR3 is TGTGCCAGCAGCTTAAGAGAAACCGGTAACAGGGGTTTCTACGAGCAGTACTTC. It yields the protein CASSLRETGNRGFYEQYF.

The chain recombines TRBV19 with TRBJ1-1; D perhaps matches TRBD1 (5 bases). Trimming pared 7 bases from V and 4 bases from J, leaving 16 bases between. CDR1 LNHDA and CDR2 SQIVND come from the germline V gene (reference sequence). CDR3 length: 14 amino acids. The CDR3 here is CASTFSGGSTEAFF. The CDR3 DNA reads TGTGCCAGTACCTTTTCCGGGGGGAGCACTGAAGCTTTCTTT.

V is TRBV14 and J is TRBJ2-3, with D possibly TRBD1 on 6 matching bases. The CDR3 runs 16 residues. Deletions cut 6 bases from V and 2 bases from J, with 18 bases between. CDR1 and CDR2 from the germline V gene are SGHDN and FVKESK. This chain's CDR3 is CASSRRTVAFTDTQYF. In nucleotides, the CDR3 is TGTGCCAGCAGTCGACGGACAGTGGCCTTCACAGATACGCAGTATTTT.

A note on this clone: The junction and the germline gene differ at one end; a read error may be behind it. This chain joins TRBV29-1 and TRBJ1-2, with D tentatively TRBD1 (5 bases). Germline CDR1 and CDR2: SQVTM and ANQGSEA. The CDR3 has 11 residues. The CDR3 DNA reads as TGCAGCGTTGAGGTTGGGGGAGGCTACCCCTTC. It translates to CSVEVGGGYPF.

V is TRBV16 and J is TRBJ2-1; TRBD2 matches at 11 bases. Per germline, CDR1 KGHSY and CDR2 FQNENV. This CDR3 has 15 residues. The V segment lost 5 bases and the J segment 4 bases; nucleotides outside the gene matches: 4. The CDR3 reads CASSLGLADYNEQFF. Written as DNA, the CDR3 is TGTGCCAGCAGCTTGGGACTAGCGGATTACAATGAGCAGTTCTTC.

The rearrangement links TRBV19 to TRBJ1-1; perhaps TRBD1 as D (5 bases). CDR1 LNHDA and CDR2 SQIVND come from the germline V gene (reference sequence). With 7 bases removed from V and 2 bases from J, the gap between germline ends came to 20 bases. The CDR3 is made up of 16 amino acids. This chain's CDR3 is CASIRGTGRINTEAFF. CDR3 bases: TGTGCCAGTATCCGAGGAACAGGAAGAATAAACACTGAAGCTTTCTTT.

The chain couples TRBV4-2 to TRBJ1-2; a possible D gene is TRBD1 (5 bases). The V gene lost 0 bases and the J gene lost 4 bases, with 24 bases spanning the gap. The germline gives CDR1 LGHNA, CDR2 YNFKEQ. CDR3 length: 19 residues. CDR3 in amino acids: CASSQDRQGFPSRFYGYTF. DNA for the CDR3: TGTGCCAGCAGCCAAGATCGGCAGGGATTCCCCTCTCGATTCTATGGCTACACCTTC.

This clone was counted only a few times. The same CDR3 is also encoded by other DNA sequences in this sample. CDR3 sequence: CASSYSGRGDSPLHF. Written as DNA, the CDR3 is TGTGCCAGCAGTTACTCGGGGAGGGGTGATTCACCCCTCCACTTT. V and J are TRBV6-5 and TRBJ1-6; D might be TRBD1 (5 bases). There are 15 residues in the CDR3. CDR1 MNHEY and CDR2 SVGAGI come from the germline V gene. V was trimmed by 0 bases and J by 8 bases, leaving 11 bases between them.

This chain uses TRBV27 with TRBJ2-2; TRBD1 is a possible D gene (6 bases). The CDR3 is 16 residues long. V lost 7 bases to trimming and J lost 2 bases, with 17 bases between them. Per the germline V gene, CDR1 is MNHEY and CDR2 is SMNVEV (reference sequence). CDR3 residues: CASTEAGTQNTGELFF. The CDR3 DNA sequence: TGTGCCAGCACCGAAGCCGGGACACAAAACACCGGGGAGCTGTTTTTT.

The CDR3 DNA reads TGTGCCAGCAGCAGGACAGGATCTCCGTTGAGCGGGAGTTTCCACGAGCAGTACTTC. Its protein is CASSRTGSPLSGSFHEQYF. V is TRBV21-1 and J is TRBJ2-7; the table's D call of TRBD2 was not tested on the DNA. TRBV21-1 is a pseudogene locus. This CDR3 is built from 19 residues.

This chain links TRBV30 with TRBJ1-2; 7 bases agree with TRBD1. Germline lookup yields CDR1 GTSNPN and CDR2 SVGIG (reference sequence). CDR3 length equals 11 residues. V was clipped by 7 bases and J by 4 bases; unmatched bases: 3. The CDR3 here is CASEGAYGYTF. In DNA, the CDR3 is TGTGCCTCGGAGGGGGCCTATGGCTACACCTTC.

In its sample, this clone was seen once. The CDR3 sequence is CASSPIVTASTDTQYF. The CDR3 DNA reads TGTGCCAGCTCACCTATTGTGACAGCAAGCACAGATACGCAGTATTTT. This chain joins TRBV18 and TRBJ2-3; possible D gene TRBD1, 5 bases. Per the germline V gene, CDR1 is KGHSH and CDR2 is LQKENI. V was clipped by 3 bases and J by 0 bases, with 13 bases between them. CDR3 length equals 16 residues.